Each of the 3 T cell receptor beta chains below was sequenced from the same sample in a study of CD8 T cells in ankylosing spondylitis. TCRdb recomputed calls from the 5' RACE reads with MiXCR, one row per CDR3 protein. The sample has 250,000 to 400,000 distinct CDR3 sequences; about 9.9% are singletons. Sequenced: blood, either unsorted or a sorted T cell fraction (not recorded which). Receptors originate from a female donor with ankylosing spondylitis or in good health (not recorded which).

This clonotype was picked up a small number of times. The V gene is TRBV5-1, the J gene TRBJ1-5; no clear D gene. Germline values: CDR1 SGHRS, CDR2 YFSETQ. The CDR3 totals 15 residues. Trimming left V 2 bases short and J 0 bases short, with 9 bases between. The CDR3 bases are TGCGCCAGCAGCTTCGAACCGGATAGCAATCAGCCCCAGCATTTT. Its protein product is CASSFEPDSNQPQHF.

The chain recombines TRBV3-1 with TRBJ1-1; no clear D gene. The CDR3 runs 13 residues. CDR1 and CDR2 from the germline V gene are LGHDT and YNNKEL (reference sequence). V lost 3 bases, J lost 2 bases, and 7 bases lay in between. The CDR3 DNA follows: TGTGCCAGCAGCCATCGAGGAAACACTGAAGCTTTCTTT. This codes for CASSHRGNTEAFF.

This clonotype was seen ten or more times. This CDR3 is CATGSQGSYNEQFF. CDR3 nucleotide sequence: TGTGCCACCGGCTCACAGGGGTCCTACAATGAGCAGTTCTTC. The V gene is TRBV24-1, the J gene TRBJ2-1; 7 positions match TRBD1. Germline-derived CDR1 and CDR2 are KGHDR and SFDVKD. Trimming took 9 bases from V and 1 from J; bases not matched to a gene: 5. The CDR3 consists of 14 residues.